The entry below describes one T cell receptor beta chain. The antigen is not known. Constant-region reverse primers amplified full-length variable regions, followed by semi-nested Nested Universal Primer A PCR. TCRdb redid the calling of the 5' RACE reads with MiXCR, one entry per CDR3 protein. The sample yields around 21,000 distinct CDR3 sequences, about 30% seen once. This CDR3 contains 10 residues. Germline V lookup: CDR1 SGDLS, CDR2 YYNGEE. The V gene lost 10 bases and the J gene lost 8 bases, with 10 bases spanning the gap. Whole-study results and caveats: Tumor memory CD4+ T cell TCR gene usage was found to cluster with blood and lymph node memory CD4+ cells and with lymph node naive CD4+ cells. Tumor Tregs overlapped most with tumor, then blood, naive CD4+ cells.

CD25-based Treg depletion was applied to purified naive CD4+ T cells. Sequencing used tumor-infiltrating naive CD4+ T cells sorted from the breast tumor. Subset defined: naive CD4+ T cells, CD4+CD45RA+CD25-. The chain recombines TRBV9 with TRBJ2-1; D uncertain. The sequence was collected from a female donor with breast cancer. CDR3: CAQQMDEQFF. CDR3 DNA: TGTGCCCAACAGATGGATGAGCAGTTCTTC. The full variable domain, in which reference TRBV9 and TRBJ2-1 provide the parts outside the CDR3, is DSGVTQTPKHLITATGQRVTLRCSPRSGDLSVYWYQQSLDQGLQFLIQYYNGEERAKGNILERFSAQQFPDLHSELNLSSLELGDSALYFCAQQMDEQFFGPGTRLTVL.